This TCR beta chain derives from a study of cytomegalovirus exposure and HLA in healthy donors. Generated by immunoSEQ multiplex PCR, the TCRdb table keeps only in-frame clones and is missing some. This table has about 250,000 clones, roughly 90% appearing once. The receptor's source is a man aged 18 to 30 in good health and CMV-seropositive. Material: PBMCs.

As DNA, the CDR3 is TGTGCCAGCAGAACTGACAGGACGTACACCGGGGAGCTGTTTTTT. Translating gives CASRTDRTYTGELFF. The rearrangement links TRBV2 to TRBJ2-2, with D possibly being TRBD1 (6 bases). This CDR3 spans 15 amino acids. Germline assignment: CDR1 SNHLY and CDR2 FYNNEI. The V and J ends lost 6 bases and 3 bases respectively, with 14 bases between them.